This TCR beta chain was identified during a study of CD8 T cells in cerebrospinal fluid in Alzheimer's disease. Measured by frequency, this clonotype is medium-sized. Profiling of CSF cells used 10X single-cell V(D)J plus 5' expression. Using the 10x single-cell sequencing reads, TCRdb records one entry per CDR3 protein without DNA. The table lists around 1,200 distinct CDR3 sequences. Germline assignment: CDR1 WNHNN and CDR2 SYGVQD (reference sequence). The CDR3 spans 13 residues. Sequences were obtained from cerebrospinal fluid. This TCR was recovered from a human donor in good health. This chain uses TRBV10-1 with TRBJ1-6; TCRdb indicates TRBD1, and absent DNA this call remains unverified. CDR3 sequence: CASSGGWRSPLHF.